Here is one TCR beta chain with its context. Cohorts were based on clinical histories the participants reported. The data were taken from a study of blood T cell repertoires in COVID-19. The data were produced by immunoSEQ multiplex PCR, yet TCRdb's version contains in-frame clones alone and is incomplete. This repertoire shows over 200,000 clones, 70% to 90% found once; its top ten account for roughly 16%. Looked up from germline, CDR1 is MDHEN and CDR2 is SYDVKM. Trimming took 5 bases from V and 4 from J, leaving 17 bases between them. This CDR3 is 15 amino acids long. The sample comprised PBMCs or T cells enriched from blood (not recorded which). The receptor's source is a man aged 18-30 years who had recovered from COVID-19. The chain recombines TRBV28 with TRBJ2-5, with D tentatively TRBD2 (5 bases). CDR3 in amino acids: CASSGFGGAVETQYF. The CDR3 DNA reads TGTGCCAGCAGTGGCTTCGGCGGAGCGGTAGAGACCCAGTACTTC.